A single sample is the source of the 14 T cell receptor beta chains below, sequenced in a study of T-cell reconstitution after alpha-beta-depleted transplantation in children. Unique molecular identifiers tagged the TCRbeta library. TCRdb reprocessed the PCR reads with MiXCR, giving one entry per CDR3 protein. The data contain 100,000 to 120,000 distinct CDR3 sequences, 5% to 7% of them seen just once; the ten biggest clones take up roughly 20%. The source was PBMCs, mostly from graft donor cells, collected 360 days after TCRalphabeta/CD19-depleted stem cell transplant. The source of these receptors is a male patient between 2 and 15 years old who had a stem cell transplant for acute lymphoblastic leukemia, so the T cells may come from the graft donor.

This clonotype was found a few times. The chain is built from TRBV4-3 and TRBJ1-3; no reliable D call. CDR1 and CDR2 (germline): LGHNA, YSLEER. The CDR3 has 13 amino acids. V shed 0 bases and J shed 4 bases, with 4 bases lying between them. CDR3 in amino acids: CASSQEEGNTIYF. For the CDR3, the DNA is TGCGCCAGCAGCCAAGAGGAGGGAAACACCATATATTTT.

This clonotype was counted ten times or more. This sequence joins TRBV20-1 and TRBJ1-1, with 8 nucleotides matching TRBD1. CDR1 and CDR2 (germline): DFQATT, SNEGSKA (reference sequence). The CDR3 is 11 residues long. J gave up 3 bases and V 6 bases, and 0 bases lay outside the gene matches. The CDR3 is CSARGHTEAFF. The CDR3 bases are TGCAGTGCCAGGGGGCACACTGAAGCTTTCTTT.

This clonotype occurred many times. The chain employs TRBV3-1 and TRBJ2-1, with 12 positions matching TRBD2. The V and J ends lost 3 bases and 8 bases, in that order; junction bases with no gene match: 8. The germline CDR1 and CDR2 sequences are LGHDT and YNNKEL (reference sequence). CDR3 size: 16 residues. The CDR3: CASSHNLAGGPDEQFF. The CDR3 bases are TGTGCCAGCAGCCATAACCTAGCGGGAGGGCCGGATGAGCAGTTCTTC.

This clonotype showed up just a few times. This chain uses TRBV4-1 with TRBJ2-2; D is possibly TRBD2 (6 bases). This CDR3 comprises 17 residues. Per germline, CDR1 MGHRA and CDR2 YSYEKL. Between the trimmed V and J ends, which lost 4 bases and 3 bases, there was a span of 18 bases. In DNA form, the CDR3 reads TGCGCCAGCAGCCCGGGAGCGGGCAGGCGGGACACCGGGGAGCTGTTTTTT. It yields the protein CASSPGAGRRDTGELFF.

This clonotype has ten or more counts. The V call is TRBV7-2, the J call TRBJ2-3, with D possibly being TRBD2 (5 bases). Germline V gives CDR1 SGHTA, CDR2 FQGNSA. The CDR3 is 15 amino acids. The germline V and J ends were trimmed by 6 bases and 2 bases, with 15 bases remaining between them. Here the CDR3 reads CASSRTEALTDTQYF. The CDR3 nucleotides read TGTGCCAGCAGTCGTACGGAGGCACTCACAGATACGCAGTATTTT.

The V gene is TRBV2, the J gene TRBJ1-1; D is unresolved. V lost 3 bases to trimming and J lost 9 bases, with 5 bases between them. This CDR3 is built from 10 residues. CDR1 is SNHLY, CDR2 FYNNEI, per germline. The CDR3 DNA reads as TGTGCCAGCAGTGACAGAAAAGCTTTCTTT. Residues: CASSDRKAFF.

This chain joins TRBV2 and TRBJ2-7; D is uncertain. The CDR3 loop spans 11 amino acids. CDR1 and CDR2 from the germline V gene are SNHLY and FYNNEI. V lost 11 bases, J lost 4 bases, and 12 bases lay in between. CDR3 protein: CAARVQYEQYF. The CDR3 DNA is TGTGCCGCCCGGGTTCAGTACGAGCAGTACTTC.

In its sample, this clonotype was seen a few times. This chain joins TRBV4-1 and TRBJ2-1; D is possibly TRBD2 (6 bases). Between the trimmed V and J ends, which lost 5 bases and 8 bases, there was a span of 22 bases. Germline CDR1 and CDR2: MGHRA and YSYEKL. The CDR3 contains 16 residues. CDR3 nucleotide sequence: TGCGCCAGCAGCTTCCGCGGTAAGGGCGGGAAAGATGAGCAGTTCTTC. Protein: CASSFRGKGGKDEQFF.

The sample holds a few counts of this clonotype. The V and J genes are TRBV4-1 and TRBJ2-5; the D gene is possibly TRBD2 (5 bases). V lost 0 bases and J 2 bases, leaving 10 bases between the germline ends. Germline values: CDR1 MGHRA, CDR2 YSYEKL. The CDR3 runs to 15 residues. The CDR3 protein is CASSQDEGPQETQYF. The CDR3 DNA reads as TGCGCCAGCAGCCAAGACGAGGGTCCACAAGAGACCCAGTACTTC.

This clonotype was seen a few times. V usage is TRBV19 and J usage is TRBJ2-1; D is unresolved. This CDR3 has 13 residues. In germline, CDR1 is LNHDA, CDR2 SQIVND (reference sequence). Trimming took off 5 bases at V and 6 bases at J, with 11 bases between the two ends. The CDR3 sequence is CASSPGMPNEQFF. DNA for the CDR3: TGTGCCAGTAGTCCGGGTATGCCCAATGAGCAGTTCTTC.

This clonotype was seen more than once but under ten times. The rearrangement uses TRBV12-3 or TRBV12-4 and TRBJ2-7, with D possibly matching TRBD2 (5 bases). This CDR3 comprises 15 residues. Trimming stripped 5 bases from V and 3 bases from J, with 17 bases between. This CDR3 is CASSPALGRHYEQYF. The CDR3 bases are TGTGCCAGCAGTCCGGCACTAGGACGCCACTACGAGCAGTACTTC.

This clonotype was seen a few times. The rearrangement uses TRBV9 and TRBJ2-6, with D possibly matching TRBD1 (5 bases). The CDR3 runs to 14 residues. Trimming pared 0 bases from V and 9 bases from J, leaving 10 bases between. Germline values: CDR1 SGDLS, CDR2 YYNGEE. CDR3 loop: CASSVDRGGNVLTF. Here the CDR3 DNA reads TGTGCCAGCAGCGTAGATAGGGGCGGCAACGTCCTGACTTTC. Full variable domain (outside the CDR3, taken from reference TRBV9 and TRBJ2-6): DSGVTQTPKHLITATGQRVTLRCSPRSGDLSVYWYQQSLDQGLQFLIQYYNGEERAKGNILERFSAQQFPDLHSELNLSSLELGDSALYFCASSVDRGGNVLTFGAGSRLTVL.

V is TRBV6-1 and J is TRBJ2-3; a weak D match, TRBD2 (7 bases). The CDR3 length is 16 residues. The V and J ends lost 5 bases and 5 bases respectively, with 20 bases between them. Germline CDR1 MNHNS, CDR2 SASEGT. The CDR3 loop reads CASSPLGGRALDTQYF. The CDR3 nucleotides are TGTGCCAGCAGTCCCTTAGGGGGGAGGGCCTTAGATACGCAGTATTTT.

This chain uses TRBV4-2 with TRBJ1-5, with 7 bases fitting TRBD1. The V and J ends lost 0 bases and 7 bases, in that order; junction bases with no gene match: 9. The germline V gene has CDR1 LGHNA and CDR2 YNFKEQ. CDR3 length: 16 amino acids. The CDR3 DNA sequence: TGTGCCAGCAGCCAAGATCAAGGACAGGCTGCCCAGCCCCAGCATTTT. It encodes CASSQDQGQAAQPQHF.